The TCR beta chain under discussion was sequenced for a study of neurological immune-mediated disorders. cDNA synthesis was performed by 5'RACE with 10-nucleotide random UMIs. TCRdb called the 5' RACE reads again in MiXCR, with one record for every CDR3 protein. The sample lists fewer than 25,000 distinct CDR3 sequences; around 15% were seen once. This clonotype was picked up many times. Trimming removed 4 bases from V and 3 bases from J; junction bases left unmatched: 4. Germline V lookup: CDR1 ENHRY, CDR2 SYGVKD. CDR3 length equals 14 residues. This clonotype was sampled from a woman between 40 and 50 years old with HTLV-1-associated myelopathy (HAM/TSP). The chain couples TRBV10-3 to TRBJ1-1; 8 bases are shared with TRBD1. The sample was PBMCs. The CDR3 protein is CAISVTGDYTEAFF. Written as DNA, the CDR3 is TGTGCCATCAGTGTGACAGGGGATTACACTGAAGCTTTCTTT.